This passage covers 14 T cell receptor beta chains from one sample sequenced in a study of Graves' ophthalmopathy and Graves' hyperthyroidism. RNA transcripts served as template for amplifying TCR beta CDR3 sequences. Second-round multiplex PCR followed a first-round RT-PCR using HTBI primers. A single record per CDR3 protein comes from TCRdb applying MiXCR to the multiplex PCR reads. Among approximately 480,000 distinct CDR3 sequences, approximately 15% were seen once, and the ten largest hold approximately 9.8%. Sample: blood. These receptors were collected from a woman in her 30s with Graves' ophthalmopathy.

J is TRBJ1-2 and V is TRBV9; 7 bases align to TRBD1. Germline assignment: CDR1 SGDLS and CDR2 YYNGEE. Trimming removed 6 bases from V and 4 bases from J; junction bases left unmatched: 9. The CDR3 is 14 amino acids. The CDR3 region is CASTGRTGLYGYTF. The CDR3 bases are TGTGCCAGCACGGGGAGGACAGGCCTCTATGGCTACACCTTC.

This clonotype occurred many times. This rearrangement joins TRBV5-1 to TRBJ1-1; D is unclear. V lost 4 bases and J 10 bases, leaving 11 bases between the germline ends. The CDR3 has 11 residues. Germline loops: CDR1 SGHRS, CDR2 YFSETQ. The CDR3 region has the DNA TGCGCCAGCAGCGGTGAAGGAGCAGCTTTCTTT. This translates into CASSGEGAAFF.

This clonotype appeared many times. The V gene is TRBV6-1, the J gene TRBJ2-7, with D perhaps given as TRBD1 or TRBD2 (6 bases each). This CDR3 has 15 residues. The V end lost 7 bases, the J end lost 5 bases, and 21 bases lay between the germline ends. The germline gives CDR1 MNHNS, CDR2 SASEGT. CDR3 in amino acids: CASTKRGESYDEQYF. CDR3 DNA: TGTGCCAGCACCAAGAGGGGGGAGTCGTACGACGAGCAGTACTTC.

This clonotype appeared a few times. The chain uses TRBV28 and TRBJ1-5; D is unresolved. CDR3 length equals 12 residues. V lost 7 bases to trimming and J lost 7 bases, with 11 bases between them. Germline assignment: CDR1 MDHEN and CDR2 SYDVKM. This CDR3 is CASKGPRQPQHF. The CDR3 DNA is TGTGCCAGCAAGGGCCCTCGGCAGCCCCAGCATTTT.

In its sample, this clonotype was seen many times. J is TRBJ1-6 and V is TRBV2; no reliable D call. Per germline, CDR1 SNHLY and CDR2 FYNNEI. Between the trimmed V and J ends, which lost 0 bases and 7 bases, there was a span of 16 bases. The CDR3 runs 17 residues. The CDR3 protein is CASSEATPVRGNSPLHF. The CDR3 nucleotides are TGTGCCAGCAGTGAAGCGACTCCTGTTCGTGGCAATTCACCCCTCCACTTT.

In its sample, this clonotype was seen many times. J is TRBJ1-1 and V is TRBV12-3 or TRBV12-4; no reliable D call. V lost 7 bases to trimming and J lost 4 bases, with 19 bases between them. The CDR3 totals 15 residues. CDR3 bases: TGTGCCAGCAACAAGATGGGGTACCGGACCACTGAAGCTTTCTTT. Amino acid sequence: CASNKMGYRTTEAFF.

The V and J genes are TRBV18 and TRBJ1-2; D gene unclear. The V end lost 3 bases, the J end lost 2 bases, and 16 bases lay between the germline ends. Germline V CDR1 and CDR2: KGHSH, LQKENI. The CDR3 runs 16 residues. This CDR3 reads CASSPLGVGQNYGYTF. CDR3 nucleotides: TGTGCCAGCTCACCCCTCGGAGTCGGCCAAAACTATGGCTACACCTTC.

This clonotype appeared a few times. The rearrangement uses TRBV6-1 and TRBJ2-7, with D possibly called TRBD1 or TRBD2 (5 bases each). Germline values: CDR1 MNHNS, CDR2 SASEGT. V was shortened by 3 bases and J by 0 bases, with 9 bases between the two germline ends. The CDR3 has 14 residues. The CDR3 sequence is CASSDGGFSYEQYF. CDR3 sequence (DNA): TGTGCCAGCAGTGATGGGGGTTTCTCCTACGAGCAGTACTTC.

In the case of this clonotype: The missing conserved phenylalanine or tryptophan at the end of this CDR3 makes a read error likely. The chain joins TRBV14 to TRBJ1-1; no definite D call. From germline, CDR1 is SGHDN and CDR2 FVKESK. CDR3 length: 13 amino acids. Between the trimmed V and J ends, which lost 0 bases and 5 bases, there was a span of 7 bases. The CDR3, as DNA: TGTGCCAGCAGCCAAGATCCTGGGACTGAAGCTTTCCTT. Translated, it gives CASSQDPGTEAFL.

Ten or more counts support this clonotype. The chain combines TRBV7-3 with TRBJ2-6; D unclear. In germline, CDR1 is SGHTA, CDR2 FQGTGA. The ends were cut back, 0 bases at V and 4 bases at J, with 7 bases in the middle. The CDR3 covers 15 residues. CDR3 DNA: TGTGCCAGCAGCTTAACAGGGTCCGGGGCCAACGTCCTGACTTTC. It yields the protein CASSLTGSGANVLTF.

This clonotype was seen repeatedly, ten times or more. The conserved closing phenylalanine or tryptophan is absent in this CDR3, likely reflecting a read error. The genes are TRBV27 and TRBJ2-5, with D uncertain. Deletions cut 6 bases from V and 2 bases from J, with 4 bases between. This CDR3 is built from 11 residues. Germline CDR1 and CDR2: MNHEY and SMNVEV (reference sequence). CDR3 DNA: TGTGCCAGCAGGGGGCAAGAGACCCAGTACCTC. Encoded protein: CASRGQETQYL.

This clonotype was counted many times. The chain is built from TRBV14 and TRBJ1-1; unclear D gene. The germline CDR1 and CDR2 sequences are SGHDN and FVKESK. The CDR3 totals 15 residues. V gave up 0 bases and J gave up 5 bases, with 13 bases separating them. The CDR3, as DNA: TGTGCCAGCAGCCAAGATTGGGAGAGGAGGACTGAAGCTTTCTTT. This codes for CASSQDWERRTEAFF.

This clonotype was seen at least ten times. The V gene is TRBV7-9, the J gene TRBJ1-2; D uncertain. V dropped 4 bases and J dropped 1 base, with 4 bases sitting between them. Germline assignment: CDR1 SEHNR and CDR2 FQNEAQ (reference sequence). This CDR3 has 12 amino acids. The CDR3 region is CASSSVNYGYTF. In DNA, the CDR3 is TGTGCCAGCAGCTCCGTTAACTATGGCTACACCTTC. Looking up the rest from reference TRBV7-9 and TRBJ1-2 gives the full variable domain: DTGVSQNPRHKITKRGQNVTFRCDPISEHNRLYWYRQTLGQGPEFLTYFQNEAQLEKSRLLSDRFSAERPKGSFSTLEIQRTEQGDSAMYLCASSSVNYGYTFGSGTRLTVV.

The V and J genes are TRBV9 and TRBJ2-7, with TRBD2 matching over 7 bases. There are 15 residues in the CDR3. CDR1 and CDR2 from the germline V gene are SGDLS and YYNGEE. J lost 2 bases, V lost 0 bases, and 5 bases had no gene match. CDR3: CASSVGKRDAYEQYF. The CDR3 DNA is TGTGCCAGCAGCGTAGGTAAGCGGGACGCCTACGAGCAGTACTTC.